One and the same sample provided the 32 T cell receptor beta chains below, sequenced in a study of shared clonotypes between healthy human individuals. The repertoire was sequenced with immunoSEQ multiplex PCR; TCRdb's copy has only in-frame clones and lacks some. The repertoire holds roughly 500,000 clones, with about 96% as singletons. Sequencing was performed on naive CD4+ T cells sorted from blood. Subset defined: CD45RA+ positively selected. Receptors were obtained from a woman in her twenties or thirties in good health.

This chain links TRBV5-1 with TRBJ2-7; D is uncertain. Trimming removed 6 bases at V and 2 bases at J, with 12 bases between. The germline V gene has CDR1 SGHRS and CDR2 YFSETQ. The CDR3 sequence is 13 residues long. Here the CDR3 DNA reads TGCGCCAGCACCGAAGGAGAAACCTACGAGCAGTACTTC. This encodes CASTEGETYEQYF.

The V call is TRBV28, the J call TRBJ2-4; no reliable D call. Germline V gene data show CDR1 as MDHEN and CDR2 as SYDVKM. The V gene lost 3 bases and the J gene lost 1 base, with 13 bases spanning the gap. The CDR3 has 16 residues. Written as DNA, the CDR3 is TGTGCCAGCAGTTTCAACCTCGCACAGGCCAAAAACATTCAGTACTTC. Translated, it gives CASSFNLAQAKNIQYF.

This chain links TRBV29-1 with TRBJ2-5; D may be TRBD2 (5 bases). The CDR3 covers 12 residues. Germline CDR1 and CDR2: SQVTM and ANQGSEA. The V gene lost 7 bases and the J gene lost 4 bases, with 13 bases spanning the gap. CDR3 region: CSAAGRSETQYF. DNA for the CDR3: TGCAGCGCCGCGGGCCGGTCAGAGACCCAGTACTTC.

The V call is TRBV2, the J call TRBJ2-4; 9 nucleotides match TRBD2. Germline V gives CDR1 SNHLY, CDR2 FYNNEI. The CDR3 has 15 amino acids. J was trimmed by 4 bases and V by 4 bases; bases with no gene match: 5. The CDR3: CASSATSGGKNIQYF. CDR3 coding DNA: TGTGCCAGCAGTGCGACTAGCGGCGGTAAAAACATTCAGTACTTC.

The chain couples TRBV21-1 to TRBJ2-7; TRBD2, the table's D call, was not compared with the DNA. TRBV21-1 counts as a pseudogene. The CDR3 is 17 residues long. The DNA of the CDR3 is TGTGCCAGCAGCAAAAAGGACGGGCCTAGCGGGGAATACGAGCAGTACTTC. Protein: CASSKKDGPSGEYEQYF.

J is TRBJ2-2 and V is TRBV7-2, with a weak D call TRBD1 (5 bases). Trimming took 2 bases from V and 4 from J, leaving 5 bases between them. Germline assignment: CDR1 SGHTA and CDR2 FQGNSA. CDR3 length: 13 residues. The CDR3 region is CASSLRGTGELFF. The CDR3 DNA sequence: TGTGCCAGCAGCTTAAGGGGCACCGGGGAGCTGTTTTTT. Full variable domain (outside the CDR3, taken from reference TRBV7-2 and TRBJ2-2): GAGVSQSPSNKVTEKGKDVELRCDPISGHTALYWYRQSLGQGLEFLIYFQGNSAPDKSGLPSDRFSAERTGGSVSTLTIQRTQQEDSAVYLCASSLRGTGELFFGEGSRLTVL.

The V gene is TRBV27, the J gene TRBJ1-2; 7 nucleotides align to TRBD1. Germline V gene sequence: CDR1 MNHEY, CDR2 SMNVEV (reference sequence). CDR3 length: 20 amino acids. V trimming: 5 bases; J trimming: 5 bases; junction bases outside the gene matches: 26. CDR3 protein: CASSRSLYRTGSTSQYGYTF. DNA of the CDR3: TGTGCCAGCAGTCGATCACTCTATCGGACAGGATCAACGAGCCAATATGGCTACACCTTC.

The chain has TRBV7-9 and TRBJ2-7; the match to TRBD1 covers 10 bases. Trimming took 0 bases from V and 2 from J; bases not matched to a gene: 7. The CDR3 extends over 17 amino acids. Germline V gene lookup returns CDR1 SEHNR and CDR2 FQNEAQ (reference sequence). The CDR3 DNA follows: TGTGCCAGCAGCTTAGCGGGGACAGGGGAAGTGGCCTACGAGCAGTACTTC. Its protein is CASSLAGTGEVAYEQYF.

J is TRBJ1-4 and V is TRBV2; possibly TRBD1 for D (6 bases). The V end was cut by 2 bases, the J end by 8 bases, with 9 bases between. Germline CDR1 reads SNHLY; CDR2 reads FYNNEI. This CDR3 is 13 amino acids long. CDR3 amino acids: CASSEQGTEKLFF. In DNA form, the CDR3 reads TGTGCCAGCAGTGAACAGGGGACAGAAAAACTGTTTTTT.

The rearrangement uses TRBV5-4 and TRBJ2-7; 7 positions agree with TRBD1. Germline V gives CDR1 SGHNT, CDR2 YYREEE (reference sequence). J was trimmed by 5 bases and V by 2 bases; bases with no gene match: 1. The CDR3 runs 12 residues. Here the CDR3 DNA reads TGTGCCAGCAGCTTCGACAGGGACGAGCAGTACTTC. Its protein is CASSFDRDEQYF.

The gene calls are TRBV27 and TRBJ1-5; D unclear. Germline assignment: CDR1 MNHEY and CDR2 SMNVEV (reference sequence). V lost 3 bases and J lost 9, with 6 bases in between. This CDR3 has 11 amino acids. CDR3 bases: TGTGCCAGCAGTTTTCAAGGGCCCCAGCATTTT. Translating gives CASSFQGPQHF.

The rearrangement uses TRBV4-1 and TRBJ2-1; maybe TRBD1 (5 bases). This CDR3 has 14 residues. The germline CDR1 and CDR2 sequences are MGHRA and YSYEKL. The V and J ends lost 4 bases and 0 bases respectively, with 7 bases between them. CDR3 protein: CASSRTPSYNEQFF. The CDR3 DNA follows: TGCGCCAGCAGCCGGACACCCTCCTACAATGAGCAGTTCTTC.

This CDR3 reads CSVRDSSNSNQPQHF. The CDR3 DNA reads TGCAGCGTCAGGGACAGCAGCAATAGCAATCAGCCCCAGCATTTT. The J gene is TRBJ1-5, the V gene TRBV29-1; 7 bases line up with TRBD1. Germline CDR1 reads SQVTM; CDR2 reads ANQGSEA. V shed 6 bases and J 0 bases; nucleotides not matched to a gene: 8. The CDR3 has 15 residues.

V gene TRBV6-6 combines with J gene TRBJ1-5; possible D gene TRBD1, 6 bases. CDR1 is MNHNY, CDR2 SVGAGI, per germline (reference sequence). The CDR3 covers 16 residues. The ends were cut back, 4 bases at V and 0 bases at J, with 13 bases in the middle. The DNA for the CDR3 is TGTGCCAGCAGTTCTCCCGGGACACTTAGCAATCAGCCCCAGCATTTT. Protein product: CASSSPGTLSNQPQHF.

V and J are TRBV4-2 and TRBJ2-1, with 14 bases fitting TRBD2. The trim removed 0 bases at V and 0 bases at J, leaving 13 bases unmatched. Germline CDR1 LGHNA, CDR2 YNFKEQ. The CDR3 runs to 22 residues. The CDR3 nucleotides read TGTGCCAGCAGCCAAGAAGCGACGGCGGGACTAGCGGGAGCGCGCTCCTACAATGAGCAGTTCTTC. Amino acids: CASSQEATAGLAGARSYNEQFF.

This sequence joins TRBV2 and TRBJ2-1; D might be TRBD1 (6 bases). V lost 3 bases and J 0 bases, leaving 9 bases between the germline ends. CDR3 length equals 15 residues. CDR1 and CDR2 from the germline V gene are SNHLY and FYNNEI. This CDR3 reads CASSDGTSSYNEQFF. The CDR3 DNA sequence: TGTGCCAGCAGTGACGGGACAAGCTCCTACAATGAGCAGTTCTTC.

The chain combines TRBV28 with TRBJ2-6; 9 bases map to TRBD1. Germline V gene lookup returns CDR1 MDHEN and CDR2 SYDVKM. CDR3 length equals 18 residues. V trimming: 8 bases; J trimming: 4 bases; junction bases outside the gene matches: 15. CDR3 residues: CASSAGTGRPRGANVLTF. The CDR3 nucleotides are TGTGCCAGCTCCGCCGGGACAGGGAGGCCGAGGGGGGCCAACGTCCTGACTTTC.

The V call is TRBV5-4, the J call TRBJ2-7, with 13 positions matching TRBD2. Germline assignment: CDR1 SGHNT and CDR2 YYREEE (reference sequence). The junction had 3 bases not matched to a gene; V was cut back by 5 bases and J by 4 bases. This CDR3 is built from 14 residues. CDR3 DNA sequence: TGTGCCAGCAGTTGGACTAGCGGGAGTTACGAGCAGTACTTC. Its protein product is CASSWTSGSYEQYF.

V gene TRBV5-1 combines with J gene TRBJ2-7; 10 bases agree with TRBD2. Germline V gene sequence: CDR1 SGHRS, CDR2 YFSETQ. The junction had 4 bases not matched to a gene; V was cut back by 4 bases and J by 0 bases. CDR3 size: 15 residues. The CDR3 bases are TGCGCCAGCAGCGAACTAGCGGGGAGCTCCTACGAGCAGTACTTC. Amino acid sequence: CASSELAGSSYEQYF.

This chain links TRBV7-2 with TRBJ1-1; D is ambiguous. Per the germline V gene, CDR1 is SGHTA and CDR2 is FQGNSA. V was pared by 5 bases and J by 1 base, with 8 bases between. There are 13 residues in the CDR3. The CDR3 region has the DNA TGTGCCAGCAGCGTCATAAAGAACACTGAAGCTTTCTTT. Amino acids: CASSVIKNTEAFF.

The V gene is TRBV5-1, the J gene TRBJ1-1; D remains ambiguous. The CDR3 is 16 residues long. Germline V gene data show CDR1 as SGHRS and CDR2 as YFSETQ. Trimming pared 3 bases from V and 4 bases from J, leaving 19 bases between. The CDR3 DNA follows: TGCGCCAGCAGCTCCTCGACCGTGGTTGGCCCCACTGAAGCTTTCTTT. Translated, it gives CASSSSTVVGPTEAFF.

The genes are TRBV7-9 and TRBJ2-7; D is undetermined. The CDR3 extends over 15 amino acids. The V and J ends lost 3 bases and 2 bases respectively, with 14 bases between them. Germline-derived CDR1 and CDR2 are SEHNR and FQNEAQ (reference sequence). CDR3: CASSFSGTKAYEQYF. The CDR3 coding sequence is TGTGCCAGCAGCTTCTCAGGAACAAAAGCCTACGAGCAGTACTTC.

This clone came up once. The rearrangement uses TRBV5-1 and TRBJ2-5; 7 bases fit TRBD1. The junction had 11 bases not matched to a gene; V was cut back by 4 bases and J by 5 bases. This CDR3 has 15 residues. Germline V lookup: CDR1 SGHRS, CDR2 YFSETQ. Here the CDR3 reads CASSRQGDYTETQYF. In DNA, the CDR3 is TGCGCCAGCAGCCGCCAGGGGGATTATACGGAGACCCAGTACTTC.

The chain couples TRBV28 to TRBJ1-4, with D tentatively TRBD1 (6 bases). This CDR3 contains 13 residues. CDR1 is MDHEN and CDR2 is SYDVKM in the germline V gene. Trimming took off 6 bases at V and 8 bases at J, with 13 bases between the two ends. The CDR3 reads CASRWGAREKLFF. CDR3 bases: TGTGCCAGCAGATGGGGGGCTCGGGAAAAACTGTTTTTT.

CDR3: CASSFGGTNYEQYF. The DNA of the CDR3 is TGTGCCAGCAGTTTTGGAGGCACAAACTACGAGCAGTACTTC. This chain uses TRBV7-2 with TRBJ2-7, with D possibly TRBD2 on 5 matching bases. Germline V lookup: CDR1 SGHTA, CDR2 FQGNSA. Trimming stripped 6 bases from V and 3 bases from J, with 15 bases between. There are 14 residues in the CDR3.

This clone was seen a few times. This chain connects TRBV19 to TRBJ1-1, with D hard to call. V was trimmed by 2 bases and J by 0 bases, leaving 4 bases between them. Looked up from germline, CDR1 is LNHDA and CDR2 is SQIVND (reference sequence). The CDR3 contains 13 residues. Written as DNA, the CDR3 is TGTGCCAGTAGTATAAGTCTGAACACTGAAGCTTTCTTT. Its translation: CASSISLNTEAFF.

This chain links TRBV6-1 with TRBJ2-5; the match to TRBD1 covers 9 bases. J was trimmed by 5 bases and V by 7 bases; bases with no gene match: 5. Germline V lookup: CDR1 MNHNS, CDR2 SASEGT. The CDR3 contains 13 residues. The CDR3 region is CASTRDRDETQYF. CDR3 sequence (DNA): TGTGCCAGCACCCGGGACAGGGATGAGACCCAGTACTTC.

The chain joins TRBV6-5 to TRBJ2-5; D tentatively reads TRBD1 or TRBD2 (6 bases each). CDR1 and CDR2 (germline): MNHEY, SVGAGI. The CDR3 is made up of 14 amino acids. Trimming pared 9 bases from V and 4 bases from J, leaving 18 bases between. The CDR3 DNA sequence: TGTGCCAGTCAGGTGTGGGGGGCGGGAGAGACCCAGTACTTC. As protein: CASQVWGAGETQYF.

On this clone: At one of its ends the junction is not consistent with the germline gene, which may arise from a read error. The CDR3 sequence is CASSDRSDLGTNTQYF. DNA of the CDR3: TGTGCCAGCAGTGACAGGTCCGATTTGGGCACAAATACGCAGTATTTT. The chain employs TRBV6-4 and TRBJ2-3; no clear D gene. Germline assignment: CDR1 MRHNA and CDR2 SNTAGT. The CDR3 contains 16 residues.

The chain recombines TRBV5-4 with TRBJ2-1; TRBD2 matches at 10 bases. Germline V gene lookup returns CDR1 SGHNT and CDR2 YYREEE (reference sequence). Trimming at V came to 4 bases and at J to 7 bases, leaving 8 bases not matched to a gene. CDR3 length: 15 residues. In DNA, the CDR3 is TGTGCCAGCAGCCCTCGGACTAGCGGAGAGAATGAGCAGTTCTTC. Amino acids: CASSPRTSGENEQFF.

The chain couples TRBV13 to TRBJ1-1, with D hard to call. Trimming removed 3 bases from V and 6 bases from J, with 11 bases in between. CDR3 length: 13 residues. Germline V gene lookup returns CDR1 PRHDT and CDR2 FYEKMQ (reference sequence). CDR3 coding DNA: TGTGCCAGCAGCTTCCAGTTCGAGGCTGAAGCTTTCTTT. It specifies CASSFQFEAEAFF.

In regard to this clone: Relative to the germline gene, one junction end is altered; a read error may explain this. The chain employs TRBV5-1 and TRBJ2-5; D is perhaps TRBD1 (5 bases). The closer fit of TRBJ2-7 to the DNA end suggests the J call may be wrong. Germline assignment: CDR1 SGHRS and CDR2 YFSETQ. The length of the CDR3 is 12 residues. CDR3 nucleotide sequence: TGCGCCAGCACCAGGGCCTCCCACGAGCAGTACTTC. Encoded protein: CASTRASHEQYF.